The 28 T cell receptor beta chains listed next were all sequenced from one sample in a study (dated by TCRdb to between 2015 and 2017). Preparation of the library involved 5' RACE. The instrument was an Illumina MiSeq. TCRdb reprocessed the public reads (quality trimming at Q25 with fastp, clone calling with MiXCR) and kept in-frame beta chains. Rows are combined by CDR3 protein, so each entry shows the most common genes and DNA. The sample table records some 44,000 distinct CDR3 sequences; 30% of these occur just once. About 3.8% of the sample goes to the ten largest clones. Sequencing input: tumor-infiltrating memory CD4+ T cells sorted from the breast tumor. This specimen's cell subset or site label, per the study, means: memory CD4+ T cells, CD4+CD45RO+CD25-. The source of these receptors is a female donor with breast cancer.

The chain links TRBV20-1 to TRBJ2-3; D uncertain. CDR1 is DFQATT, CDR2 SNEGSKA, per germline (reference sequence). CDR3 length: 17 residues. V dropped 4 bases and J dropped 1 base, with 21 bases sitting between them. The CDR3 nucleotides read TGCAGTGCTATCGGAAATACTGGAGCTGTCGGCACAGATACGCAGTATTTT. Its translation is CSAIGNTGAVGTDTQYF.

The rearrangement links TRBV30 to TRBJ2-5; TRBD2 matches 15 bases. Germline V gene sequence: CDR1 GTSNPN, CDR2 SVGIG (reference sequence). The CDR3 has 14 residues. Trimming at V came to 8 bases and at J to 5 bases, leaving 6 bases not matched to a gene. CDR3 in amino acids: CARGLAGGGETQYF. Here the CDR3 DNA reads TGTGCCAGGGGACTAGCGGGAGGCGGTGAGACCCAGTACTTC. The variable domain in full, with the rest retrieved from reference TRBV30 and TRBJ2-5, is SQTIHQWPATLVQPVGSPLSLECTVEGTSNPNLYWYRQAAGRGLQLLFYSVGIGQISSEVPQNLSASRPQDRQFILSSKKLLLSDSGFYLCARGLAGGGETQYFGPGTRLLVL.

The chain recombines TRBV6-5 with TRBJ2-7; D may be TRBD1 (6 bases). The CDR3 runs to 13 residues. Germline V gene lookup returns CDR1 MNHEY and CDR2 SVGAGI. V was clipped by 8 bases and J by 6 bases, with 17 bases between them. CDR3 sequence: CASSQGGSGEQYF. CDR3 sequence (DNA): TGTGCCAGCTCTCAAGGGGGTTCCGGCGAGCAGTACTTC.

The chain has TRBV7-2 and TRBJ1-4; D might be TRBD1 (5 bases). The CDR3 is 15 residues long. CDR1 and CDR2 (germline): SGHTA, FQGNSA. Trimming removed 8 bases from V and 8 bases from J, with 21 bases in between. The CDR3 spells CASHPGGTVGEKLFF. CDR3 nucleotide sequence: TGTGCCAGCCACCCGGGGGGAACCGTCGGGGAAAAACTGTTTTTT.

This clonotype was detected only a few times. The chain couples TRBV5-5 to TRBJ2-7; D is uncertain. Per germline, CDR1 SGHKS and CDR2 YYEKEE (reference sequence). The CDR3 runs 16 residues. Deletions cut 2 bases from V and 3 bases from J, with 18 bases between. The CDR3 DNA sequence: TGTGCCAGCAGCTTAGATATGTTAGGGAACGGCTACGAGCAGTACTTC. Protein: CASSLDMLGNGYEQYF.

By sample share, this clonotype is medium-sized (0.01 to 0.1%). V usage is TRBV9 and J usage is TRBJ2-7, with 7 bases fitting TRBD1. CDR1 SGDLS and CDR2 YYNGEE come from the germline V gene. With V trimmed by 3 bases and J by 6 bases, 9 bases remained unmatched. The CDR3 length is 14 residues. The CDR3 bases are TGTGCCAGCAGCGGGGCTTATAGGGGGCGCGAGCAGTACTTC. Residues: CASSGAYRGREQYF.

This clonotype was counted a few times. V gene TRBV12-3 or TRBV12-4 combines with J gene TRBJ2-3; D is unclear. V gave up 5 bases and J gave up 3 bases, with 18 bases separating them. This CDR3 contains 16 residues. The CDR3 DNA is TGTGCCAGCAGTCCCTCGTTAGGGCTTGGGACAGATACGCAGTATTTT. Translation gives CASSPSLGLGTDTQYF.

The chain couples TRBV4-1 to TRBJ2-7; weak D call: TRBD1 (5 bases). The germline V and J ends were trimmed by 3 bases and 0 bases, with 9 bases remaining between them. The CDR3 length is 14 residues. Germline V gives CDR1 MGHRA, CDR2 YSYEKL. The CDR3 spells CASSHRTNSYEQYF. DNA for the CDR3: TGCGCCAGCAGCCATAGGACAAACTCCTACGAGCAGTACTTC.

The chain combines TRBV7-3 with TRBJ2-3, with D perhaps matching TRBD1 (5 bases). Trimming pared 5 bases from V and 3 bases from J, leaving 9 bases between. The CDR3 contains 13 residues. Germline assignment: CDR1 SGHTA and CDR2 FQGTGA. CDR3 in DNA: TGTGCCAGCAGCCAATCAGGGACAGATACGCAGTATTTT. This translates into CASSQSGTDTQYF.

This clonotype was counted ten times or more. This chain links TRBV20-1 with TRBJ2-5; TRBD1 matches 7 bases. V gave up 6 bases and J gave up 1 base; unmatched junction bases: 8. Looked up from germline, CDR1 is DFQATT and CDR2 is SNEGSKA (reference sequence). The CDR3 has 14 amino acids. CDR3 nucleotides: TGCAGTGCCCGATGGGGGACAGCCCAAGAGACCCAGTACTTC. As protein: CSARWGTAQETQYF.

This clonotype was seen a handful of times. The chain carries TRBV12-3 or TRBV12-4 and TRBJ2-1; TRBD1 or TRBD2 may be the D gene (5 bases each). V was trimmed by 7 bases and J by 0 bases, leaving 16 bases between them. This CDR3 has 16 residues. In nucleotides, the CDR3 is TGTGCCAGCACTCCAACGTGGGGGATCTCCTACAATGAGCAGTTCTTC. Amino acid sequence: CASTPTWGISYNEQFF.

A remark on this clonotype: In this CDR3 the conserved last residue, phenylalanine or tryptophan, is missing, so a read error is likely. The chain uses TRBV18 and TRBJ1-5; D unclear. V dropped 5 bases and J dropped 5 bases, with 13 bases sitting between them. Germline V gives CDR1 KGHSH, CDR2 LQKENI. This CDR3 contains 14 residues. The CDR3, as DNA: TGTGCCAGCTCAGGGTCCGGGGAGCATCAGCCCCAGCATTGT. Translation: CASSGSGEHQPQHC.

This chain links TRBV27 with TRBJ1-2; 7 bases agree with TRBD1. Looked up from germline, CDR1 is MNHEY and CDR2 is SMNVEV (reference sequence). The J segment lost 7 bases and the V segment lost 5 bases, leaving 7 bases of the junction unmatched. The CDR3 is 13 amino acids. CDR3 amino acids: CASSRQGRSGYTF. For the CDR3, the DNA is TGTGCCAGCAGTAGACAGGGTCGAAGTGGCTACACCTTC.

This clonotype was picked up a small number of times. The chain uses TRBV4-1 and TRBJ2-1; TRBD1 agrees at 8 bases. CDR1 is MGHRA and CDR2 is YSYEKL in the germline V gene. CDR3 length equals 14 residues. V dropped 1 base and J dropped 9; count of bases not matched to a gene: 5. Here the CDR3 reads CASSQGTGSSEQFF. CDR3 in DNA: TGCGCCAGCAGCCAAGGGACAGGGTCGAGTGAGCAGTTCTTC.

The rearrangement uses TRBV12-3 or TRBV12-4 and TRBJ1-5; 12 nucleotides agree with TRBD1. CDR3 size: 15 residues. J gave up 5 bases and V 7 bases, and 6 bases lay outside the gene matches. The CDR3 DNA reads TGTGCCAGCACTCGAGGGACAGGGGGCGATCAGCCCCAGCATTTT. It yields the protein CASTRGTGGDQPQHF.

The rearrangement uses TRBV29-1 and TRBJ2-1; D may be TRBD1 (5 bases). Germline CDR1 SQVTM, CDR2 ANQGSEA. Trimming removed 6 bases at V and 8 bases at J, with 20 bases between. The CDR3 consists of 14 residues. CDR3 residues: CSVKRRQSLDEQFF. CDR3 bases: TGCAGCGTCAAACGCAGACAGTCCCTGGATGAGCAGTTCTTC.

The chain is built from TRBV4-1 and TRBJ2-1; D remains unclear. The germline CDR1 and CDR2 sequences are MGHRA and YSYEKL. Between the trimmed V and J ends, which lost 0 bases and 12 bases, there was a span of 12 bases. This CDR3 comprises 13 residues. The CDR3: CASSQEGWSVQFF. DNA of the CDR3: TGCGCCAGCAGCCAAGAGGGGTGGTCTGTGCAGTTCTTC.

The chain recombines TRBV15 with TRBJ1-1, with a possible D match to TRBD1 (6 bases). This CDR3 spans 16 amino acids. The V gene's germline CDR1 is LNHNV and CDR2 YYDKDF (reference sequence). Deletions cut 6 bases from V and 2 bases from J, with 19 bases between. The CDR3 here is CATRLDSLLYNTEAFF. The CDR3 nucleotides are TGTGCCACCAGGTTGGACAGCCTCCTCTATAACACTGAAGCTTTCTTT.

This clonotype has just a few counts. This chain connects TRBV21-1 to TRBJ2-5; TRBD1 was called by the table and not checked on the DNA. TRBV21-1 is deemed a pseudogene. CDR3 length: 14 residues. CDR3 residues: CASSPRDNQETQYF. The CDR3 bases are TGTGCCAGCAGCCCCCGGGACAACCAAGAGACCCAGTACTTC.

The chain couples TRBV28 to TRBJ2-1, with 12 nucleotides matching TRBD1. Germline V gene lookup returns CDR1 MDHEN and CDR2 SYDVKM. The J segment lost 8 bases and the V segment lost 1 base, leaving 12 bases of the junction unmatched. The CDR3 has 18 amino acids. The chain's CDR3 is CASSLSFGMGQGADEQFF. The CDR3 DNA follows: TGTGCCAGCAGTTTATCGTTTGGTATGGGACAGGGGGCCGATGAGCAGTTCTTC.

This clonotype has just a few counts. This chain connects TRBV25-1 to TRBJ2-7, with 11 nucleotides matching TRBD2. The J segment lost 5 bases and the V segment lost 3 bases, leaving 6 bases of the junction unmatched. CDR1 MGHDK and CDR2 SYGVNS come from the germline V gene. The CDR3 length is 15 residues. DNA of the CDR3: TGTGCCAGCAGTGACGGTACTAGCGGGAGAGACGAGCAGTACTTC. It codes for CASSDGTSGRDEQYF.

This clonotype was detected only a few times. The J gene is TRBJ2-1, the V gene TRBV7-9; 9 bases are shared with TRBD2. The germline V gene encodes CDR1 SEHNR and CDR2 FQNEAQ (reference sequence). The CDR3 sequence is 15 residues long. The ends lost 6 bases at V and 9 bases at J; junction bases unmatched: 12. The CDR3 here is CASSVSGSRIAEQFF. In DNA, the CDR3 is TGTGCCAGCAGTGTTAGCGGGAGCCGTATTGCTGAGCAGTTCTTC.

There are many counts of this clonotype. The rearrangement joins TRBV6-1 to TRBJ2-5; no clear D. Looked up from germline, CDR1 is MNHNS and CDR2 is SASEGT. This CDR3 comprises 13 residues. Trimming took 4 bases from V and 1 from J, leaving 7 bases between them. The CDR3 sequence is CASSVGSQETQYF. The CDR3 coding sequence is TGTGCCAGCAGTGTGGGTTCCCAAGAGACCCAGTACTTC.

J is TRBJ1-2 and V is TRBV27, with D possibly TRBD1 on 6 matching bases. Germline V gene sequence: CDR1 MNHEY, CDR2 SMNVEV (reference sequence). V was clipped by 4 bases and J by 0 bases, with 12 bases between them. The CDR3 length is 15 residues. The CDR3 spells CASSSSDRSNYGYTF. The CDR3, as DNA: TGTGCCAGCAGTTCCTCAGACAGGTCTAACTATGGCTACACCTTC.

This clonotype was seen many times. CDR3 coding DNA: TGTGCCATCACTGGGGACTCAACCTACGAGCAGTACTTC. Residues: CAITGDSTYEQYF. This chain links TRBV10-3 with TRBJ2-7; TRBD2 is a possible D gene (6 bases). The CDR3 has 13 amino acids. Germline V gives CDR1 ENHRY, CDR2 SYGVKD. V lost 7 bases, J lost 2 bases, and 12 bases lay in between.

Points on this clonotype: Likely a read error: the CDR3 ends without its conserved phenylalanine or tryptophan. The CDR3 here is CASSAVGDTEAFS. The CDR3, as DNA: TGTGCCAGCAGCGCCGTAGGAGACACTGAAGCTTTCTCT. This rearrangement joins TRBV9 to TRBJ1-1, with D unresolved. The V end was cut by 3 bases, the J end by 3 bases, with 9 bases between. The V gene's germline CDR1 is SGDLS and CDR2 YYNGEE. CDR3 size: 13 residues.

This clonotype was seen many times. V gene TRBV12-3 or TRBV12-4 combines with J gene TRBJ1-2; no definite D call. This CDR3 comprises 14 residues. Trimming stripped 5 bases from V and 8 bases from J, with 18 bases between. In nucleotides, the CDR3 is TGTGCCAGCAGTGACTCGGAGGCAGTCCGAGGCTACACCTTC. Translation gives CASSDSEAVRGYTF.

This clonotype came up a few times. The chain is built from TRBV7-3 and TRBJ1-5; D is ambiguous. V gave up 3 bases and J gave up 3 bases, with 6 bases separating them. CDR1 is SGHTA, CDR2 FQGTGA, per germline. The CDR3 has 13 residues. The CDR3 is CASSFRINQPQHF. The CDR3 DNA follows: TGTGCCAGCAGCTTCCGTATCAATCAGCCCCAGCATTTT.